The entry below gives a single T cell receptor beta chain sequence along with its context. Its cognate antigen is unknown. TCRdb re-analyzed the 5' RACE reads; it lists each CDR3 protein once, without DNA. Its table records 150,000 to 200,000 distinct CDR3 sequences. Germline V CDR1 and CDR2: MGHRA, YSYEKL. The CDR3 length is 16 residues. The sample belongs to a study of T cells expressing NK-cell markers. About the study: Sequencing of TCR beta repertoires drew on sorted CD3+CD56+NKG2C+, CD3+CD56+NKG2C- and CD3+CD56-NKG2C+ T cells.

Study-wide points: These clonotypes, the leaders elsewhere, also led the CD3+CD56-NKG2C+ fraction in a few donors.

Sample: blood T cells: a sorted CD56 or NKG2C T cell subset, CD4+ or CD8+ T cells, or bulk PBMC T cells (not recorded which). The sequence was obtained from a man aged 18-69 years in good health. The gene calls are TRBV4-1 and TRBJ2-7. CDR3 amino acids: CASSQELSADYYEQYF.